This is a list of T cell receptor beta chains from one sample in a study of blood T cell repertoires in COVID-19. This table comes from immunoSEQ multiplex PCR, and its TCRdb copy is limited to in-frame clones, with some not included. The profile shows a few hundred thousand clones, approximately 87% of them singletons. The specimen sequenced was peripheral blood. The origin of the receptors is a woman in her fifties or sixties who had recovered from COVID-19. Both conserved end residues are part of each CDR3. Fields, in order: V gene, CDR3 length, clone size, D gene, J gene, CDR3 DNA, CDR3 protein. The D gene is left open where the match is weak. Size tells how often a clone was seen (once, few, many) or the class of an expanded clone, and some rows leave it out.

TRBV19	15	NA	TRBD1	TRBJ1-4	TGTGCCAGTAGTAAATTCGGGACAGGGAATGAAAAACTGTTTTTT	CASSKFGTGNEKLFF
TRBV27	14	NA	NA	TRBJ1-6	TGTGCCAGCAGCCTCAGGCGTTATAATTCACCCCTCCACTTT	CASSLRRYNSPLHF
TRBV28	12	NA	NA	TRBJ2-7	TGTGCCAGCAGCTCTAACAGGGTCAACGAGTACTTC	CASSSNRVNEYF
TRBV11-2	14	NA	TRBD1	TRBJ2-7	TGTGCCAGCAGCTCGTACGACAGGGGCCACGAGCAGTACTTC	CASSSYDRGHEQYF
TRBV5-1	16	NA	TRBD1	TRBJ2-3	TGCGCCAGCAGCTCGCACTTAAACAGGGGAACAGATACGCAGTATTTT	CASSSHLNRGTDTQYF
TRBV30	12	NA	NA	TRBJ2-7	TGTGCCTGCGGGGGTCAAATTTACGAGCAGTACTTC	CACGGQIYEQYF
TRBV30	12	NA	NA	TRBJ1-1	TGTGCCTGGGGTGGGCTGAACACTGAAGCTTTCTTT	CAWGGLNTEAFF
TRBV19	14	few	NA	TRBJ2-2	TGTGCCAGTAGTCCAGGACACGAGGCCGGGGAGCTGTTTTTT	CASSPGHEAGELFF
TRBV7-9	12	NA	NA	TRBJ1-6	TGTGCCAGCAGCACTAGTATGGGGCCCCTCCACTTT	CASSTSMGPLHF
TRBV27	17	NA	TRBD2	TRBJ2-7	TGTGCCAGCAGTCCAGGGACTAGCGGGAGGAAGAGATACGAGCAGTACTTC	CASSPGTSGRKRYEQYF
TRBV4-2	17	NA	TRBD2	TRBJ2-3	TGTGCCAGCAGCCACCCCCCTCGCGGGAGGAGCACAGATACGCAGTATTTT	CASSHPPRGRSTDTQYF
TRBV27	15	NA	NA	TRBJ1-4	TGTGCCAGCAGTTTAGCGACAGCTCCTAATGAAAAACTGTTTTTT	CASSLATAPNEKLFF
TRBV3-1/TRBV3-2	13	NA	NA	TRBJ1-1	TGTGCCAGCAGCTTCGGGGAGAACACTGAAGCTTTCTTT	CASSFGENTEAFF
TRBV7-2	15	NA	NA	TRBJ2-2	TGTGCCAGCAGCCTTTCAGGGGACGAAACCGGGGAGCTGTTTTTT	CASSLSGDETGELFF
TRBV10-2	15	NA	NA	TRBJ1-6	TGCGCCACCCGGACCGACAGCTCCTATAATTCACCCCTCCACTTT	CATRTDSSYNSPLHF
TRBV5-6	12	NA	NA	TRBJ2-7	TGTGCCAGCAGCGCCGGACTCAGCGAGCAGTACTTC	CASSAGLSEQYF
TRBV10-2	15	NA	NA	TRBJ1-2	TGCGCCAGCAGTGAGTCCCACAGGGCGGGAGGAGGCTACACCTTC	CASSESHRAGGGYTF
TRBV28	15	NA	TRBD2	TRBJ2-3	TGTGCCAGCACCCAGGGACTAGCGGGAAGAGATACGCAGTATTTT	CASTQGLAGRDTQYF
TRBV7-2	16	NA	NA	TRBJ2-3	TGTGCCAGCAGCTTAGTTCGGGGGGCCCCGACAGATACGCAGTATTTT	CASSLVRGAPTDTQYF
TRBV27	15	NA	NA	TRBJ2-2	TGTGCCAGCAGTCGACCGGGACTACAGGGCGGGGAGCTGTTTTTT	CASSRPGLQGGELFF
TRBV25-1	14	NA	NA	TRBJ1-2	TGTGCCAGCAGTGCACCGGGACTGCATCCGGGCTACACCTTC	CASSAPGLHPGYTF
TRBV28	15	NA	TRBD1	TRBJ2-7	TGTGCCAGCAGTTACCAGGGACAGGGGGCGAACGAGCAGTACTTC	CASSYQGQGANEQYF
TRBV9	17	NA	TRBD2	TRBJ2-1	TGTGCCAGCAGCGTAGTAGCTGCTAGCGGGAGCAACAATGAGCAGTTCTTC	CASSVVAASGSNNEQFF
TRBV30	14	NA	NA	TRBJ1-2	TGTGCCTGGAGTGACCGGGGGTCCGGCGTAGGCTACACCTTC	CAWSDRGSGVGYTF
TRBV6-6	13	NA	NA	TRBJ2-5	TGTGCCAGCAGCAGGACAGCGCAAGAGACCCAGTACTTC	CASSRTAQETQYF
TRBV11-2	13	NA	NA	TRBJ1-5	TGTGCCAGCAGCTTAGAGTATAATCAGCCCCAGCATTTT	CASSLEYNQPQHF
TRBV7-6	15	few	NA	TRBJ2-7	TGTGCCAGCAGCTTAGCGGAAGGGGGCTCCTACGAGCAGTACTTC	CASSLAEGGSYEQYF
TRBV5-1	12	NA	NA	TRBJ2-7	TGCGCCAGCTCACAGAGACCCTACGAGCAGTACTTC	CASSQRPYEQYF
TRBV29-1	14	NA	TRBD2	TRBJ2-3	TGCAGCGTCATGACTAGCGGGATCACAGATACGCAGTATTTT	CSVMTSGITDTQYF
TRBV5-5	12	NA	NA	TRBJ2-3	TGTGCCAGCAGCTTGCTGTCAGATACGCAGTATTTT	CASSLLSDTQYF
TRBV7-9	14	few	TRBD1	TRBJ1-1	TGTGCCAGCAGCTTGGGACAGGGAGTCACTGAAGCTTTCTTT	CASSLGQGVTEAFF
TRBV7-2	13	NA	NA	TRBJ1-2	TGTGCCAGCAGCTTATCTGTTAACTATGGCTACACCTTC	CASSLSVNYGYTF
TRBV5-4	13	NA	NA	TRBJ2-7	TGTGCCAGCAGCCCGGGGACTCCTTTAGAGCAGTACTTC	CASSPGTPLEQYF
TRBV28	15	NA	TRBD1	TRBJ1-6	TGTGCCAGCAGTTGGGGGACAGGGGTAAATTCACCCCTCCACTTT	CASSWGTGVNSPLHF
TRBV7-3	15	NA	TRBD2	TRBJ2-5	TGTGCCAGCAGCTTAAAAGCGGGGGTTGGGGAGACCCAGTACTTC	CASSLKAGVGETQYF
TRBV4-3	13	NA	NA	TRBJ2-7	TGCGCCAGCAGCCAAGCGAGGTACTACGAGCAGTACTTC	CASSQARYYEQYF
TRBV19	14	once	NA	TRBJ2-5	TGTGCCAGTAGTCACCCAGGGCGACAAGAGACCCAGTACTTC	CASSHPGRQETQYF
TRBV9	16	NA	NA	TRBJ2-1	TGTGCCAGCAGCCCAGCCCCAAGGGGCCCATACAATGAGCAGTTCTTC	CASSPAPRGPYNEQFF
TRBV5-8	14	NA	TRBD1	TRBJ2-7	TGTGCCAGCAGACCGACAGGGGACAGCTACGAGCAGTACTTC	CASRPTGDSYEQYF
TRBV7-9	15	NA	NA	TRBJ1-5	TGTGCCAGCAGCCCAGGGATCGGTTACGATCAGCCCCAGCATTTT	CASSPGIGYDQPQHF
TRBV28	13	NA	NA	TRBJ1-6	TGTGCCAGCAGTTTAGGGAGGGTCATCCCCCTCCACTTT	CASSLGRVIPLHF
TRBV10-2	14	NA	TRBD2	TRBJ2-7	TGCGCCAGCAGTGTAGACGGGGGGATCGGCGAGCAGTACTTC	CASSVDGGIGEQYF
TRBV19	16	once	TRBD1	TRBJ1-2	TGTGCCAGTAGCCCCCGTAGGGGACAGGCTAACTATGGCTACACCTTC	CASSPRRGQANYGYTF
TRBV19	14	NA	NA	TRBJ1-1	TGTGCCAGTAGTATCCTTACCTATTCGAGTGAAGCTTTCTTT	CASSILTYSSEAFF
TRBV20-1	13	NA	TRBD1	TRBJ1-2	TGCAGTGCTAGTCCCGACAGGGACTATGGCTACACCTTC	CSASPDRDYGYTF
TRBV4-2	13	NA	TRBD1	TRBJ1-5	TGTGCCAGCAGCCAGACAGGGGGGGAGCCCCAGCATTTT	CASSQTGGEPQHF
TRBV28	15	NA	TRBD1	TRBJ1-2	TGTGCCAGCAGATATCCGACAGGGGCGAACTATGGCTACACCTTC	CASRYPTGANYGYTF
TRBV5-4	17	NA	TRBD1	TRBJ1-3	TGTGCCAGCAGCTTGGGGGGAGGACAGGGTTCTGGAAACACCATATATTTT	CASSLGGGQGSGNTIYF
TRBV9	19	NA	NA	TRBJ2-2	TGTGCCAGCAGCGTAGTTACAGGGATGAACGACGCGAACACCGGGGAGCTGTTTTTT	CASSVVTGMNDANTGELFF
TRBV25-1	15	NA	TRBD1	TRBJ2-2	TGTGCCAGCAGTGAATGGGACAGGGACACCGGGGAGCTGTTTTTT	CASSEWDRDTGELFF
TRBV30	13	NA	TRBD1	TRBJ2-1	TGTGCCGGTACAGGGGGCGACTACAATGAGCAGTTCTTC	CAGTGGDYNEQFF
TRBV10-3	17	NA	TRBD1	TRBJ2-1	TGTGCCATCAGTGCCCTAGGGAGGGACAGGGCCAACAATGAGCAGTTCTTC	CAISALGRDRANNEQFF
TRBV5-4	15	NA	NA	TRBJ2-5	TGTGCCAGCAGCTTGGGAGGGAATCACGAAGAGACCCAGTACTTC	CASSLGGNHEETQYF
TRBV7-9	14	few	NA	TRBJ1-1	TGTGCCAGCAGCCCCTCGGGAGCGAACACTGAAGCTTTCTTT	CASSPSGANTEAFF
TRBV11-2	15	NA	NA	TRBJ1-4	TGTGCCAGCAGCTTGGCGGGGGCTATTAATGAAAAACTGTTTTTT	CASSLAGAINEKLFF
TRBV4-3	16	NA	TRBD2	TRBJ2-3	TGCGCCAGCAGCCCCCGGACTAGCGGGAGGGCAGATACGCAGTATTTT	CASSPRTSGRADTQYF
TRBV6-1	15	NA	TRBD1	TRBJ2-3	TGTGCCAGCAGTGAAGGGTCAGGGGGCCAAGATACGCAGTATTTT	CASSEGSGGQDTQYF
TRBV5-1	14	once	TRBD1	TRBJ2-7	TGCGCCAGCAGCCCAGGACAGGGGGCCTACGAGCAGTACTTC	CASSPGQGAYEQYF
TRBV7-2	14	NA	NA	TRBJ2-1	TGTGCCAGCAGCTTAGGCCTAGTCAGAAATGAGCAGTTCTTC	CASSLGLVRNEQFF